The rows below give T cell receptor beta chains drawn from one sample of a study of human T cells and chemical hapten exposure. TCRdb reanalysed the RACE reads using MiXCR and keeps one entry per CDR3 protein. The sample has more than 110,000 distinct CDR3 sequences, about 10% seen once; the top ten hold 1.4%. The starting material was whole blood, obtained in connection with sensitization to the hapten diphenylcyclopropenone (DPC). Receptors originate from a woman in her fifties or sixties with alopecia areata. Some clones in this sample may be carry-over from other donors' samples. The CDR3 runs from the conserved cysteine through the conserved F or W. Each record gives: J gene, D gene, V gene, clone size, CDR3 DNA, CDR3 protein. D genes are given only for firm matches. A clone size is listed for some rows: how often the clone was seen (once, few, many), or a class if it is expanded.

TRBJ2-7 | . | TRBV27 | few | TGTGCCAGCAGAAGTTCCTACGAGCAGTACTTC | CASRSSYEQYF
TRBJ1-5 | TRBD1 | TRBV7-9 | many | TGTGCCAGCAGCTTGGGGACAGGGGACTATCAGCCCCAGCATTTT | CASSLGTGDYQPQHF
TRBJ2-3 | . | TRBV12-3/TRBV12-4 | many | TGTGCCAGCAGGGGGGGGACAGGACATACAGATACGCAGTATTTT | CASRGGTGHTDTQYF
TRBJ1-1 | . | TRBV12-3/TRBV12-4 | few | TGTGCCAGCAGTCAAGGACTGGGGACTGAAGCTTTCTTT | CASSQGLGTEAFF
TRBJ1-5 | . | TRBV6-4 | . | TGTGCCAGCAGCCCGGAGGCGGCAGGAGGGCCCCAGCATTTT | CASSPEAAGGPQHF
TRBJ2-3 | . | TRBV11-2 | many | TGTGCCAGCAGCTCCCTGGATACGCAGTATTTT | CASSSLDTQYF
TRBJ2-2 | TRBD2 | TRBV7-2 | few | TGTGCCAGCAGCTCCCGACTAGCGGGAGGGAGGGCCGGGGAGCTGTTTTTT | CASSSRLAGGRAGELFF
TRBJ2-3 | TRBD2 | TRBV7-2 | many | TGTGCCAGCAGCTTGGCTACTAGCGGCACAGATACGCAGTATTTT | CASSLATSGTDTQYF
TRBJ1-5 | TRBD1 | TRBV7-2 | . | TGTGCCAGCAGCTTTAGGACAGGGAGAGGCAATCAGCCCCAGCATTTT | CASSFRTGRGNQPQHF
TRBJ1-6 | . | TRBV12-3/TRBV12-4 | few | TGTGCCACCCGCTTGGGGGGGGATTCACCCCTCCACTTT | CATRLGGDSPLHF
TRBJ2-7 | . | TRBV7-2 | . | TGTGCCAGCAGCTTCGTAAAAAAGCAGTACTTC | CASSFVKKQYF
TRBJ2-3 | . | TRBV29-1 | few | TGCAGCGTTGGGGGGGGCGGGCCAGATACGCAGTATTTT | CSVGGGGPDTQYF
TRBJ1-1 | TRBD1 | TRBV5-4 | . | TGTGCCAGCAGCATCCCGGGACAGGGTCACACTGAAGCTTTCTTT | CASSIPGQGHTEAFF
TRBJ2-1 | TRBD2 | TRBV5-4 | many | TGTGCCAGCAGCCGCCGGGGACTAGCGGGGGACAATGAGCAGTTCTTC | CASSRRGLAGDNEQFF
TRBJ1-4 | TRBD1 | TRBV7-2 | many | TGTGCCAGCAGCTTGGTGACAGGGAGGTCGAGTGAAAAACTGTTTTTT | CASSLVTGRSSEKLFF
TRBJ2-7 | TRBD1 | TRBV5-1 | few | TGCGCCAGCAGCGCGACAGGGGGCCTCTCCTACGAGCAGTACTTC | CASSATGGLSYEQYF
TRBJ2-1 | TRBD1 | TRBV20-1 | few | TGCAGTGCCACAGGGGGCGCATGGATTGGGGATGAGCAGTTCTTC | CSATGGAWIGDEQFF
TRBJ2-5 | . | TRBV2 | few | TGTGCCAGCAGCCGGGAGATGCAAGAGACCCAGTACTTC | CASSREMQETQYF
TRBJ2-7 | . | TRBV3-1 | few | TGTGCCAGCAGCCACCCTGCCTCGAGCTACGAGCAGTACTTC | CASSHPASSYEQYF
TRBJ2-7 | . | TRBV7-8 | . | TGTGCCAGCAGCTTAGAATTAGGGCGCTACGAGCAGTACTTC | CASSLELGRYEQYF
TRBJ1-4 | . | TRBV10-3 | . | TGTGCCATCAGTGAAGACGGTAATGAAAAACTGTTTTTT | CAISEDGNEKLFF
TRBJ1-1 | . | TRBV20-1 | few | TGCAGTGCTGACCGGGACGCTGGGGACACTGAAGCTTTCTTT | CSADRDAGDTEAFF
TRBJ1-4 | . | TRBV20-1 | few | TGCAGTGCTAGAGATCGGCTAACGGATGAAAAACTGTTTTTT | CSARDRLTDEKLFF
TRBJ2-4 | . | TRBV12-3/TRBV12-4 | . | TGTGCCAGCAGTTTAATAGCGGCCCGCATTCAGTACTTC | CASSLIAARIQYF
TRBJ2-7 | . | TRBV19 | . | TGTGCCAGTAGTAACAGGCCCTACGAGCAGTACTTC | CASSNRPYEQYF